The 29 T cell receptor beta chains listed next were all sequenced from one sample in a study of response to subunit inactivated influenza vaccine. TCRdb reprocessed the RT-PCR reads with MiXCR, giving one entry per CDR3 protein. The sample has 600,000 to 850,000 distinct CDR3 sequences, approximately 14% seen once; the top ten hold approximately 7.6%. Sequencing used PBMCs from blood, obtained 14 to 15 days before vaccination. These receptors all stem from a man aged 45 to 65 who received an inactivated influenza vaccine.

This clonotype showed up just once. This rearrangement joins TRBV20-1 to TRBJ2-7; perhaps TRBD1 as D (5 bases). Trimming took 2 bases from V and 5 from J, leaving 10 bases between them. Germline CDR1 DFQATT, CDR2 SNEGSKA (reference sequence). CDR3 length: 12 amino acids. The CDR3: CSARQGNDEQYF. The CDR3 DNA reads TGCAGTGCTAGACAGGGAAATGACGAGCAGTACTTC.

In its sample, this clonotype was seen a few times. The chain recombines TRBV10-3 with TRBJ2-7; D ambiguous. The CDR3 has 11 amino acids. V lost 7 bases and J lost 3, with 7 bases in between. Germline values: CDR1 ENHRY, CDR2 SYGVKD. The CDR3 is CAIKADYEQYF. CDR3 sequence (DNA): TGTGCCATCAAAGCCGACTACGAGCAGTACTTC.

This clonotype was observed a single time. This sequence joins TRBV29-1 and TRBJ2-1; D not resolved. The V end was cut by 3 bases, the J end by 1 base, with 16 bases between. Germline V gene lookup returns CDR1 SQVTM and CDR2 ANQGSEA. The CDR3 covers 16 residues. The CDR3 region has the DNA TGCAGCGTTGAGGATTACGGCAGCGAGTCCTACAATGAGCAGTTCTTC. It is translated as CSVEDYGSESYNEQFF.

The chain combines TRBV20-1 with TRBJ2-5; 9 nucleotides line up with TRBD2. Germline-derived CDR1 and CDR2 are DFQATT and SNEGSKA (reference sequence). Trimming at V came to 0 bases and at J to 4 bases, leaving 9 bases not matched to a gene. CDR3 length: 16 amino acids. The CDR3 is CSAREALAGRGETQYF. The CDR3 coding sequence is TGCAGTGCTAGAGAGGCGCTAGCGGGGCGGGGAGAGACCCAGTACTTC.

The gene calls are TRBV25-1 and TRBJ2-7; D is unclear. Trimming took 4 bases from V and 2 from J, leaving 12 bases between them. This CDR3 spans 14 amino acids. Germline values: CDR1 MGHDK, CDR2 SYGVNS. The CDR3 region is CASSGSTAPYEQYF. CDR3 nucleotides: TGTGCCAGCAGTGGGAGTACAGCCCCCTACGAGCAGTACTTC.

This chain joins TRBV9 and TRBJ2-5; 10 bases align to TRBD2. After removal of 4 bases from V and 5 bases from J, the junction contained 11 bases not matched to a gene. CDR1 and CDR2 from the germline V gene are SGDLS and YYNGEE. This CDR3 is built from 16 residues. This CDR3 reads CASSPEARAGGETQYF. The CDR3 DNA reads TGTGCCAGCAGCCCAGAAGCGAGAGCGGGAGGGGAGACCCAGTACTTC.

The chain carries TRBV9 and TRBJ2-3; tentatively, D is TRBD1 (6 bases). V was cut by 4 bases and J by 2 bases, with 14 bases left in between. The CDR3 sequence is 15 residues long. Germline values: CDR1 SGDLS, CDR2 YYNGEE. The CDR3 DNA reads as TGTGCCAGCAGCAACGACAGGCACCTCACAGATACGCAGTATTTT. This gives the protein CASSNDRHLTDTQYF.

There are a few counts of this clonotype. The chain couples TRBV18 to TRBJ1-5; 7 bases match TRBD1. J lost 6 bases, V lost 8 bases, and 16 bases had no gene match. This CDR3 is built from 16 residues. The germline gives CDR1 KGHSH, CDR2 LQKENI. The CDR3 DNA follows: TGTGCCAGCACCGAAACAGGGGAGGGTTTGATTCAGCCCCAGCATTTT. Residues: CASTETGEGLIQPQHF.

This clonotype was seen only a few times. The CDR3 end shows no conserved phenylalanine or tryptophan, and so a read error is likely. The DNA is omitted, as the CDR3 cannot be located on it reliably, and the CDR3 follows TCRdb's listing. The CDR3 loop is CATSGWSPMTGSSE. The chain joins TRBV24-1 to TRBJ2-5; the DNA was not used to check the table's D call, TRBD1. The germline V gene encodes CDR1 KGHDR and CDR2 SFDVKD. The CDR3 is 14 amino acids in total, end residues counted.

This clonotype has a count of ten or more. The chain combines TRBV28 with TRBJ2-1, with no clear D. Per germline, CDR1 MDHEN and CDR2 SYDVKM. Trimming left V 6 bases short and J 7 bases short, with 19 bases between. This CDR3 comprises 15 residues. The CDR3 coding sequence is TGTGCCAGCAGCTCGAGGACCCGGGTGGAAAATGAGCAGTTCTTC. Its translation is CASSSRTRVENEQFF.

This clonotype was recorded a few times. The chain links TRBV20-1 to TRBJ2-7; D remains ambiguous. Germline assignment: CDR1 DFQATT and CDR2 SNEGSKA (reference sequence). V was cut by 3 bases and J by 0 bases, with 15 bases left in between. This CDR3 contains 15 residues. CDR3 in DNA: TGCAGTGCTAGTAATCCAAACAAAATCTCCTACGAGCAGTACTTC. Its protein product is CSASNPNKISYEQYF.

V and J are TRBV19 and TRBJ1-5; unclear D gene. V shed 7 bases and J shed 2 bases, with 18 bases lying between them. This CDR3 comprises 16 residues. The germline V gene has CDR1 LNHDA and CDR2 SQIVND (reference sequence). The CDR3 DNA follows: TGTGCCAGTAATGAAGGTTCGCAGGTAGGCAATCAGCCCCAGCATTTT. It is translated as CASNEGSQVGNQPQHF.

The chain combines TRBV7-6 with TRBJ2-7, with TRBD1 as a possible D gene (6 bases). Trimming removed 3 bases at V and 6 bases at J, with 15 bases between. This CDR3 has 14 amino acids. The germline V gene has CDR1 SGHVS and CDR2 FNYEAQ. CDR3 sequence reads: CASSLGTGISEQYF. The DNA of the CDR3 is TGTGCCAGCAGCTTGGGAACAGGGATAAGCGAGCAGTACTTC.

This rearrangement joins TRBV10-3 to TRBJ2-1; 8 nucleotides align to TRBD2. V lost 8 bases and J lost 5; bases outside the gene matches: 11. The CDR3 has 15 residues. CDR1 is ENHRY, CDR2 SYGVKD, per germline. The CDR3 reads CAISRTSGQNNEQFF. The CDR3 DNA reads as TGTGCCATCTCAAGAACTAGCGGCCAGAACAATGAGCAGTTCTTC.

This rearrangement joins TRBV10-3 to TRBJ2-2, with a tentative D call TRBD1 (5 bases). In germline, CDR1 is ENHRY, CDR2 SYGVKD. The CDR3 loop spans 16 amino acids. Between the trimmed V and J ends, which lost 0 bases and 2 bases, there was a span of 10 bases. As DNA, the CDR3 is TGTGCCATCAGTGAGTCACGCAGGGTCAACACCGGGGAGCTGTTTTTT. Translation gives CAISESRRVNTGELFF.

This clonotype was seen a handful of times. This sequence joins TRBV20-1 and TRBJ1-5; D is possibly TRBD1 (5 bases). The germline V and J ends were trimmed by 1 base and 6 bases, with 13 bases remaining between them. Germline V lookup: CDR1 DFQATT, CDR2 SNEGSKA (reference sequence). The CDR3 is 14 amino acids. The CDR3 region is CSARVRGDAQPQHF. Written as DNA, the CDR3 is TGCAGTGCTAGAGTACGAGGGGATGCTCAGCCCCAGCATTTT.

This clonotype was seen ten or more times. The CDR3 region is CASGGTDTQYF. The CDR3 nucleotides are TGTGCCTCGGGGGGGACAGATACGCAGTATTTT. The rearrangement links TRBV10-3 to TRBJ2-3; 8 nucleotides align to TRBD2. V shed 11 bases, J shed 3 bases, and the junction held 1 base outside the gene matches. CDR3 length equals 11 residues. CDR1 ENHRY and CDR2 SYGVKD come from the germline V gene.

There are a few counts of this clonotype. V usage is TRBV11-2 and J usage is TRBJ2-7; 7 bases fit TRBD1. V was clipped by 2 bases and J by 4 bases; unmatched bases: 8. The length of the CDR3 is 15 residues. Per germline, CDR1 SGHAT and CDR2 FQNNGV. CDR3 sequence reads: CASSLPGQMIYEQYF. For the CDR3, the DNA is TGTGCCAGCAGCTTACCGGGACAGATGATTTACGAGCAGTACTTC.

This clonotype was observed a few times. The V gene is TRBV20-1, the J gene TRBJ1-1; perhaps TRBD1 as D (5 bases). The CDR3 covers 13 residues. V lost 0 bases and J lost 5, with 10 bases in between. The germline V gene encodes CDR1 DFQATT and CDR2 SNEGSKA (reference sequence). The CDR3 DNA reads TGCAGTGCTAGAGAAGGGGTGGGGACTGAAGCTTTCTTT. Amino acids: CSAREGVGTEAFF.

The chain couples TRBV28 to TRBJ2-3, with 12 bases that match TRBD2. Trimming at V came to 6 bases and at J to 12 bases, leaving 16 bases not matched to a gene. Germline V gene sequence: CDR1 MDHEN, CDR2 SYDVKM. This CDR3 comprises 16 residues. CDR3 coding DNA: TGTGCCAGCAGCCGAGGGACTCCCGGACTAGCGGGACAACAGTATTTT. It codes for CASSRGTPGLAGQQYF.

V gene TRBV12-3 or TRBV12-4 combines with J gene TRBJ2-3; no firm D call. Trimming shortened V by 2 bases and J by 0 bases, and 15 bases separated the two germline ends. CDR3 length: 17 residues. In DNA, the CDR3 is TGTGCCAGCAGTTTAAGTGGCCGACCCCGTAGCACAGATACGCAGTATTTT. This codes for CASSLSGRPRSTDTQYF.

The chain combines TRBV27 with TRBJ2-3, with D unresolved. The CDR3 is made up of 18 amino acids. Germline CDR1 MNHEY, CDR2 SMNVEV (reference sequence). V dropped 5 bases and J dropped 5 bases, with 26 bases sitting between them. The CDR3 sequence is CASSGLLRGNALGDTQYF. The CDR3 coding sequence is TGTGCCAGCAGTGGTCTTCTACGCGGAAATGCCTTAGGAGATACGCAGTATTTT.

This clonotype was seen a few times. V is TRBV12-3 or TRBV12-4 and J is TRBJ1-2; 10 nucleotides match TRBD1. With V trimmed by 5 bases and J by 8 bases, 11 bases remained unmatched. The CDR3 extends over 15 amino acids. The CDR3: CASSARGDRGYGYTF. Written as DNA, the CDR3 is TGTGCCAGCAGTGCTCGGGGGGACAGGGGTTACGGCTACACCTTC.

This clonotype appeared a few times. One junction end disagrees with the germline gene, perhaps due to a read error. The CDR3 DNA reads TGTGCCAGCAGTGGAGAGGACGAGGAGTTT. It encodes CASSGEDEEF. The rearrangement links TRBV28 to TRBJ1-1; no reliable D call. The CDR3 is 10 residues long. Germline V gene lookup returns CDR1 MDHEN and CDR2 SYDVKM.

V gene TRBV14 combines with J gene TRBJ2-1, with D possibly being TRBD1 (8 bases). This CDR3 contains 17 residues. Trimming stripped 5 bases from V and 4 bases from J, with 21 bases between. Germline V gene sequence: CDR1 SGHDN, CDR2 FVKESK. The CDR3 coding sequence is TGTGCCAGCAGCAGACACAGGGGGAGCGGGGCTTACAATGAGCAGTTCTTC. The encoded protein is CASSRHRGSGAYNEQFF.

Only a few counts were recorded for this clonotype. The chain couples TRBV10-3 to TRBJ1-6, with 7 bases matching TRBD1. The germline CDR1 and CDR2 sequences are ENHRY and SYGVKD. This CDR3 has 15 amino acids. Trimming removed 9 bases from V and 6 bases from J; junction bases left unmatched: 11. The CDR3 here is CAIGKQGLSNSPLHF. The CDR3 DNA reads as TGTGCCATTGGGAAACAGGGGTTAAGTAATTCACCCCTCCACTTT.

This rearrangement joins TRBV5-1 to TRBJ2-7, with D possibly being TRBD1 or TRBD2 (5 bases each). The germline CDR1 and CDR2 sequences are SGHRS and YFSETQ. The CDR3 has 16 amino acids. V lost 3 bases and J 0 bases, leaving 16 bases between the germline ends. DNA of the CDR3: TGCGCCAGCAGCTCCCGGGACGGAATTCTCTCCTACGAGCAGTACTTC. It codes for CASSSRDGILSYEQYF.

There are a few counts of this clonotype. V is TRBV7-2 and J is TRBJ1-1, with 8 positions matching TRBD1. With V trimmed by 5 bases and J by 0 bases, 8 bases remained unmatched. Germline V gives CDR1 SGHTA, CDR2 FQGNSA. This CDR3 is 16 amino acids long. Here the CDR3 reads CASSPRQGSLNTEAFF. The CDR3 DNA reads TGTGCCAGCAGCCCACGACAGGGGTCCCTGAACACTGAAGCTTTCTTT.

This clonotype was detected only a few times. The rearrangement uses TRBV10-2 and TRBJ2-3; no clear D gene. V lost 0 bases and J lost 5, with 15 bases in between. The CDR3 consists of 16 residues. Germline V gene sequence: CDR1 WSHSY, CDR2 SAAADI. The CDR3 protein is CASSESKQRVKDTQYF. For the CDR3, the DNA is TGCGCCAGCAGTGAGTCGAAACAACGGGTAAAAGATACGCAGTATTTT.